This TCR beta chain was captured in a study of cytomegalovirus exposure and HLA in healthy donors. It was with 60 Vbeta and 13 Jbeta primers that the PCR ran. Original handling: Later analysis identified 80 million to 90 million unique TCR beta chains, some 10 million shared. Measured with immunoSEQ multiplex PCR; TCRdb has only the in-frame clones, and not every one. That table supplies the V and J calls and clone size; D and trimming were determined from the DNA. Of approximately 110,000 clones in the sample, roughly three fifths were seen once. CDR1 and CDR2 from the germline V gene are MGHDK and SYGVNS. The CDR3 runs to 13 residues. V gave up 6 bases and J gave up 10 bases, with 18 bases separating them.

This chain connects TRBV25-1 to TRBJ1-1; D is possibly TRBD1 (5 bases). The specimen sequenced was PBMCs. This TCR was recovered from a man aged 30 to 45 in good health and CMV-seropositive. The CDR3 DNA follows: TGTGCCAGCAGACAAGGGGAACAGTTTTCAGCTTTCTTT. Amino acids: CASRQGEQFSAFF.